The clone carrying this TCR beta chain occurred once. Antigen unknown. The source of the sample is a study of T cells in localized non-small cell lung cancer. Whole-study findings and limits: Greater blood T cell density accompanied longer overall survival. It remains possible that heterogeneity exists, since only one tumor region was sequenced. Uninvolved nearby lung showed the greatest T cell clonality, exceeding that found in tumor. When the top 100 tumor clones were examined, a median approximately 54 of them also appeared in the adjacent lung, which was paired and uninvolved.

Germline values: CDR1 SGHDT, CDR2 YYEEEE. CDR3 length equals 16 residues. Trimming took 1 base from V and 4 from J, leaving 18 bases between them. The repertoire was sequenced with immunoSEQ multiplex PCR; TCRdb's copy has only in-frame clones and lacks some. Of about 59,000 clones in the sample, approximately 90% were seen once. The rearrangement uses TRBV5-6 and TRBJ2-7; TRBD2 might be the D (6 bases). This material consisted of peripheral blood, taken before any cancer treatment. The sequence came from a man aged 40-75 years with stage I squamous cell lung carcinoma. The CDR3 is CASSLRGGGGTYEQYF. The DNA for the CDR3 is TGTGCCAGCAGCTTGAGGGGAGGAGGAGGAACATACGAGCAGTACTTC.